The present T cell receptor (beta chain) was sequenced within a study of T cell responses to AZD1222 COVID-19 vaccine. Study-wide points: Donor demographics were predominantly white British with a female majority; clonal diversity may be underestimated.

The V end lost 5 bases, the J end lost 0 bases, and 13 bases lay between the germline ends. This CDR3 has 15 amino acids. Germline assignment: CDR1 MNHEY and CDR2 SVGEGT. TCRdb's table, derived via immunoSEQ multiplex PCR, lists solely in-frame clones and lacks some. The repertoire includes about 140,000 clones, approximately 93% of them detected once, and over 0.85% sits in the top ten. About this clone: Its matching antigen is unknown.

The chain recombines TRBV6-2 or TRBV6-3 with TRBJ1-2; D perhaps matches TRBD1 (5 bases). Sequencing was performed on peripheral blood, taken on day 0 of MenACWY control vaccination. This clonotype originated in an adult in good health. The CDR3 reads CASSNRQMANYGYTF. The CDR3 region has the DNA TGTGCCAGCAGTAACCGACAGATGGCTAACTATGGCTACACCTTC.